Listed below are T cell receptor beta chains from one sample, sequenced in a study of PD-1 blockade in classical Hodgkin lymphoma. TCRdb's table, derived via immunoSEQ multiplex PCR, lists solely in-frame clones and lacks some. This repertoire shows over 15,000 clones, around three fifths found once; its top ten account for roughly 7.6%. Sequences were derived from peripheral blood mononuclear cells (PBMCs), sampled before the second cycle of nivolumab. These receptor sequences come from a human donor with classical Hodgkin lymphoma. Each CDR3 is given with its conserved first and last residue. The D gene is left open where the match is weak. Clone size is stated in some rows and not others, as once, few, many or a class when expanded.

d_gene	v_gene	j_gene	abundance	CDR3nt	CDR3aa
NA	TRBV4-1	TRBJ2-7	NA	TGCGCCAGCAGCCAAGCCTATAAGGGTCCTGGGGACTACGAGCAGTACTTC	CASSQAYKGPGDYEQYF
TRBD2	TRBV7-6	TRBJ2-2	few	TGTGCCAGCAGCAACGGACTAGCGGGAGACACCGGGGAGCTGTTTTTT	CASSNGLAGDTGELFF
NA	TRBV5-1	TRBJ1-6	NA	TGCGCCAGCACCACCGAGGGGGGAACGTCACCCCTCCACTTT	CASTTEGGTSPLHF
NA	TRBV19	TRBJ2-3	NA	TGTGCCAGTAGATTCCGGAGCACAGATACGCAGTATTTT	CASRFRSTDTQYF
TRBD2	TRBV7-9	TRBJ2-7	few	TGTGCCAGCAGCCCCCCCAGCGGACTAGCGGGGGGCGAGCAGTACTTC	CASSPPSGLAGGEQYF
NA	TRBV7-9	TRBJ1-5	NA	TGTGCCAGCAGCTTATCCCAGGGGCCCCAGCATTTT	CASSLSQGPQHF
TRBD1	TRBV27	TRBJ1-5	NA	TGTGCCAGCAGTCCCGGGACAGGGAGACAGCCCCAGCATTTT	CASSPGTGRQPQHF
NA	TRBV14	TRBJ1-4	NA	TGTGCCAGCAGCCCCGGGGGCGAAAAACTGTTTTTT	CASSPGGEKLFF
NA	TRBV2	TRBJ2-7	NA	TGTGCCAGCAGGGAGACAGTGATTTACGAGCAGTACTTC	CASRETVIYEQYF
NA	TRBV7-8	TRBJ2-4	NA	TGTGCCAGCAGCTTAGCCAGCCTGGGGACCAAAAACATTCAGTACTTC	CASSLASLGTKNIQYF
TRBD1	TRBV7-8	TRBJ1-1	NA	TGTGCCAGCAGCTCGGACAGGGGGTTTGTTGAAGCTTTCTTT	CASSSDRGFVEAFF
TRBD2	TRBV5-1	TRBJ2-2	NA	TGCGCCAGCAGCTTGACTAGCGGGGGATATTCGAACACCGGGGAGCTGTTTTTT	CASSLTSGGYSNTGELFF
TRBD2	TRBV5-6	TRBJ2-5	NA	TGTGCCAGCAGCGCTGGACTAGCGGGAGCATGGGAGACCCAGTACTTC	CASSAGLAGAWETQYF
TRBD1	TRBV4-2	TRBJ1-2	few	TGTGCCAGCAGCCAACGAACTCAGGGGGTGATTAACTATGGCTACACCTTC	CASSQRTQGVINYGYTF
NA	TRBV7-9	TRBJ2-1	medium-sized	TGTGCCAGCACGGGTCTAGATAAGGGCTACAATGAGCAGTTCTTC	CASTGLDKGYNEQFF
TRBD1	TRBV6-9	TRBJ1-2	NA	TGTGCCAGCAGTGCCCGACAGGGTGTAGGCTACACCTTC	CASSARQGVGYTF
NA	TRBV5-1	TRBJ2-7	NA	TGCGCCAGCAGCTTGGCCTCCTCCTACGAGCAGTACTTC	CASSLASSYEQYF
NA	TRBV7-8	TRBJ2-1	NA	TGTGCCAGCAGCTTATGGCCTAGCGAGTACAATGAGCAGTTCTTC	CASSLWPSEYNEQFF
TRBD2	TRBV9	TRBJ2-2	NA	TGTGCCAGCAGCGAGGGGGGAGGGACTAGAATTTTCGGCGGGGAGCTGTTTTTT	CASSEGGGTRIFGGELFF
NA	TRBV7-9	TRBJ2-3	once	TGTGCCAGCAGCTTAGCGACGCGGCACTATACGCAGTATTTT	CASSLATRHYTQYF
TRBD1	TRBV29-1	TRBJ2-7	NA	TGCAGCGTTGAAGGACAGGGGGGGATCTACGAGCAGTACTTC	CSVEGQGGIYEQYF
NA	TRBV7-9	TRBJ1-4	NA	TGTGCCAGCAGCTTGGGACCTAGCGGAAATGAAAAACTGTTTTTT	CASSLGPSGNEKLFF
NA	TRBV7-6	TRBJ2-1	few	TGTGCCAGCAGCCCCAAGGGGGGATGGAATGAGCAGTTCTTC	CASSPKGGWNEQFF
NA	TRBV6-1	TRBJ2-5	few	TGTGCCAGCAGGCCTCAAGGAAGGGTAGAAGAGACCCAGTACTTC	CASRPQGRVEETQYF
TRBD1	TRBV9	TRBJ1-2	NA	TGTGCCAGCAGCGTTTCACCGACAGGGGTTAGCTATGGCTACACCTTC	CASSVSPTGVSYGYTF
NA	TRBV7-9	TRBJ2-7	NA	TGTGCCAGCAGCCCAAACCGCTACGAGCAGTACTTC	CASSPNRYEQYF
NA	TRBV19	TRBJ1-2	NA	TGTGCCAGTAGTTCAAATCGAAAGATCTATGGCTACACCTTC	CASSSNRKIYGYTF
TRBD2	TRBV27	TRBJ2-7	NA	TGTGCCAGCAGTTCCCTTTCCGGGACTAGCCGGTACGAGCAGTACTTC	CASSSLSGTSRYEQYF
NA	TRBV4-1	TRBJ2-3	NA	TGCGCCAGCAGCTATATCCCAGAGACCAGCACAGATACGCAGTATTTT	CASSYIPETSTDTQYF
NA	TRBV6-5	TRBJ1-6	NA	TGTGCCAGCAGTTACCGCACAGGGTTCTATAATTCACCCCTCCACTTT	CASSYRTGFYNSPLHF
NA	TRBV5-8	TRBJ2-1	NA	TGTGCCAGCAGCTTAGTGAACCTACTTGGCCATGAGCAGTTCTTC	CASSLVNLLGHEQFF
NA	TRBV7-9	TRBJ2-2	NA	TGTGCCAGCAGCGCATCCCCCCAGGGGTGGCCCGGGGAGCTGTTTTTT	CASSASPQGWPGELFF
TRBD2	TRBV10-3	TRBJ2-7	few	TGTGCCATCAGTGTTGGTAGCGGGTCTTTAACAGCCCCCTCCTCCTACGAGCAGTACTTC	CAISVGSGSLTAPSSYEQYF
TRBD1	TRBV6-6	TRBJ2-5	NA	TGTGCCAGCAGTCGGGACAGACAGGAGACCCAGTACTTC	CASSRDRQETQYF
NA	TRBV7-2	TRBJ2-1	NA	TGTGCCAGCAGCTCGAAAGGTGGACTATCGAGGGAGCAGTTCTTC	CASSSKGGLSREQFF
NA	TRBV5-6	TRBJ1-3	NA	TGTGCCAGCAGCTCGCTGGGAAACACCATATATTTT	CASSSLGNTIYF
NA	TRBV19	TRBJ1-4	NA	TGTGCCAGTAGTATCCCAGGCGGTCTTGAAAAACTGTTTTTT	CASSIPGGLEKLFF
NA	TRBV4-1	TRBJ2-7	NA	TGCGCCAGCAGCCAAAACCAACCATTCGAGCAGTACTTC	CASSQNQPFEQYF
NA	TRBV7-8	TRBJ2-7	NA	TGTGCCAGCAGCTTTACCGGGACTTCCCCCTACGAGCAGTACTTC	CASSFTGTSPYEQYF
TRBD2	TRBV28	TRBJ2-7	medium-sized	TGTGCCAGCAGTCCCCCCCCGGGGCTAGCGGGAGATTTGGGGGAGCAGTACTTC	CASSPPPGLAGDLGEQYF
NA	TRBV29-1	TRBJ2-3	NA	TGCAGCGCCCAAGGGGGGACGCCGCAGTATTTT	CSAQGGTPQYF
TRBD1	TRBV28	TRBJ1-1	medium-sized	TGTGCCAGCAGTTTAGAGGGACAGCGGAAAGCTTTCTTT	CASSLEGQRKAFF
NA	TRBV6-5	TRBJ2-3	NA	TGTGCCAGCAGTTACGACGGACTCCTTTCAGATACGCAGTATTTT	CASSYDGLLSDTQYF
NA	TRBV2	TRBJ1-1	NA	TGTGCCAGCAGTGAGAATGGAGGAATGAAAGCTTTCTTT	CASSENGGMKAFF
NA	TRBV6-6	TRBJ1-1	NA	TGTGCCAGCAGTAGGGACACTAGGAACACTGAAGCTTTCTTT	CASSRDTRNTEAFF
NA	TRBV28	TRBJ1-5	NA	TGTGCCAGCAGTCTCTTATTCGGGGATCAGCCCCAGCATTTT	CASSLLFGDQPQHF
TRBD2	TRBV28	TRBJ2-5	few	TGTGCCAGCAGTTCCCTCCCTAGCGGGAGGTCGGAGACCCAGTACTTC	CASSSLPSGRSETQYF
NA	TRBV27	TRBJ1-5	large	TGTGCCAGCAGCTTCACAGGGAATCAGCCCCAGCATTTT	CASSFTGNQPQHF
TRBD1	TRBV7-3	TRBJ1-2	NA	TGTGCCAGCAGCTCCTCCGGGACAGGCCTCTATGGCTACACCTTC	CASSSSGTGLYGYTF
TRBD2	TRBV28	TRBJ2-1	few	TGTGCCAGGGTGGACTATGGGGCTAGCGGGAGCCAGGATGAGCAGTTCTTC	CARVDYGASGSQDEQFF